The 30 T cell receptor beta chains reported below all come from one sample, sequenced in a study of identical twins. TCRdb redid the calling of the 5' RACE reads with MiXCR, one entry per CDR3 protein. Counted here are fewer than 250,000 distinct CDR3 sequences, roughly a tenth occurring once; the ten biggest clones make up 4% to 6%. Specimen: memory (CD45RO+) T cells sorted from blood. The receptor set was obtained from a woman under 30 in good health.

This clonotype has ten or more counts. This sequence joins TRBV12-3 or TRBV12-4 and TRBJ1-5, with D tentatively TRBD1 (6 bases). V shed 6 bases and J shed 4 bases, with 13 bases lying between them. The CDR3 is 14 amino acids. CDR3 nucleotides: TGTGCCAGCAGGTCAGGAGGGGGAAATCAGCCCCAGCATTTT. Amino acid sequence: CASRSGGGNQPQHF.

Only a few counts were recorded for this clonotype. V usage is TRBV25-1 and J usage is TRBJ1-1, with TRBD1 matching over 7 bases. Germline trimming cut 4 bases from V and 4 bases from J; bases unmatched to any gene: 6. The CDR3 runs to 14 residues. Germline loops: CDR1 MGHDK, CDR2 SYGVNS. CDR3 coding DNA: TGTGCCAGCAGTGGACAGGGAGGAGGCACTGAAGCTTTCTTT. Translation gives CASSGQGGGTEAFF. Drawing the rest from reference TRBV25-1 and TRBJ1-1, the complete variable domain is EADIYQTPRYLVIGTGKKITLECSQTMGHDKMYWYQQDPGMELHLIHYSYGVNSTEKGDLSSESTVSRIRTEHFPLTLESARPSHTSQYLCASSGQGGGTEAFFGQGTRLTVV.

This chain links TRBV18 with TRBJ2-7; D assignment may be TRBD1 or TRBD2 (7 bases each). V lost 0 bases, J lost 3 bases, and 12 bases lay in between. Germline CDR1 is KGHSH and CDR2 is LQKENI. CDR3 length equals 15 residues. The CDR3 reads CASSPPGQRGYEQYF. CDR3 sequence (DNA): TGTGCCAGCTCACCACCGGGACAGCGGGGCTACGAGCAGTACTTC. The whole variable domain, remainder taken from reference TRBV18 and TRBJ2-7, is NAGVMQNPRHLVRRRGQEARLRCSPMKGHSHVYWYRQLPEEGLKFMVYLQKENIIDESGMPKERFSAEFPKEGPSILRIQQVVRGDSAAYFCASSPPGQRGYEQYFGPGTRLTVT.

The chain couples TRBV6-2 or TRBV6-3 to TRBJ2-1; 8 nucleotides line up with TRBD1. This CDR3 comprises 19 residues. V shed 4 bases and J 0 bases; nucleotides not matched to a gene: 14. CDR1 is MNHEY and CDR2 is SVGEGT in the germline V gene. DNA of the CDR3: TGTGCCAGCAGTTTCGAGCTCGCGGACAGGGCCCACTCCTACAATGAGCAGTTCTTC. It is translated as CASSFELADRAHSYNEQFF.

In its sample, this clonotype was seen many times. The V gene is TRBV6-2 or TRBV6-3, the J gene TRBJ2-1, with a possible D match to TRBD1 (6 bases). V gave up 6 bases and J gave up 0 bases, with 9 bases separating them. In germline, CDR1 is MNHEY, CDR2 SVGEGT. CDR3 length: 14 amino acids. The CDR3 reads CASSVDSSYNEQFF. In DNA form, the CDR3 reads TGTGCCAGCAGCGTGGACAGCTCCTACAATGAGCAGTTCTTC.

The chain is built from TRBV20-1 and TRBJ2-1; 7 nucleotides line up with TRBD2. This CDR3 region has 18 residues. The trim removed 2 bases at V and 1 base at J, leaving 14 bases unmatched. Germline CDR1 reads DFQATT; CDR2 reads SNEGSKA (reference sequence). This CDR3 is CSARRGGVGVGSYNEQFF. CDR3 nucleotide sequence: TGCAGTGCTAGACGGGGAGGGGTCGGGGTAGGGTCCTACAATGAGCAGTTCTTC.

The V and J genes are TRBV5-1 and TRBJ1-1, with D perhaps TRBD1 (6 bases). Trimming removed 2 bases at V and 0 bases at J, with 8 bases between. CDR3 size: 14 residues. The V gene's germline CDR1 is SGHRS and CDR2 YFSETQ. The CDR3 loop is CASSFKGVNTEAFF. CDR3 DNA sequence: TGCGCCAGCAGCTTTAAGGGGGTGAACACTGAAGCTTTCTTT.

J is TRBJ1-2 and V is TRBV6-1, with 7 bases identical to TRBD1. V gave up 5 bases and J gave up 3 bases; unmatched junction bases: 6. Germline V CDR1 and CDR2: MNHNS, SASEGT. The CDR3 has 14 amino acids. CDR3 coding DNA: TGTGCCAGCAGTCCGACAGGGTCCTACTATGGCTACACCTTC. This sequence encodes CASSPTGSYYGYTF.

At least ten counts were recorded for this clonotype. This chain uses TRBV7-9 with TRBJ2-7; 8 bases line up with TRBD1. The trim removed 3 bases at V and 5 bases at J, leaving 6 bases unmatched. The V gene's germline CDR1 is SEHNR and CDR2 FQNEAQ (reference sequence). The CDR3 loop spans 14 amino acids. The CDR3 loop reads CASSFTGGTDEQYF. CDR3 in DNA: TGTGCCAGCAGCTTCACAGGGGGAACAGACGAGCAGTACTTC.

This clonotype was detected ten times or more. The chain is built from TRBV20-1 and TRBJ2-7, with D possibly being TRBD2 (5 bases). Trimming left V 1 base short and J 6 bases short, with 7 bases between. The CDR3 contains 11 residues. Germline V gene lookup returns CDR1 DFQATT and CDR2 SNEGSKA (reference sequence). In DNA, the CDR3 is TGCAGTGCTAGAGCGGGGAGCGAGCAGTACTTC. Translation: CSARAGSEQYF.

This clonotype appeared a few times. The chain joins TRBV12-3 or TRBV12-4 to TRBJ2-1; weak D call: TRBD2 (5 bases). The germline V and J ends were trimmed by 9 bases and 0 bases, with 12 bases remaining between them. The CDR3 has 14 residues. CDR3 residues: CASIRGSSYNEQFF. CDR3 sequence (DNA): TGTGCCAGTATCCGGGGTAGCTCCTACAATGAGCAGTTCTTC.

The rearrangement uses TRBV12-3 or TRBV12-4 and TRBJ1-1; no clear D gene. This CDR3 has 14 residues. The ends were cut back, 3 bases at V and 4 bases at J, with 12 bases in the middle. CDR3 DNA sequence: TGTGCCAGCAGTTTCGGGGATTGGGGCACTGAAGCTTTCTTT. Translating it yields CASSFGDWGTEAFF.

This clonotype was seen more than once but under ten times. The V call is TRBV11-3, the J call TRBJ2-1, with 8 bases fitting TRBD1. The CDR3 contains 13 residues. The J segment lost 9 bases and the V segment lost 5 bases, leaving 6 bases of the junction unmatched. In germline, CDR1 is SGHNT, CDR2 YENEEA. Here the CDR3 DNA reads TGTGCCAGCAGCCATGCAGGGGGCGGTGAGCAGTTCTTC. It codes for CASSHAGGGEQFF.

This clonotype was detected only a few times. The V call is TRBV7-8, the J call TRBJ2-1; 10 bases fit TRBD2. CDR3 length: 16 residues. Germline CDR1 and CDR2: SGHVS and FQNEAQ. With V trimmed by 5 bases and J by 6 bases, 10 bases remained unmatched. The CDR3 is CASSRLSGRALNEQFF. The CDR3 coding sequence is TGTGCCAGCAGCCGACTAAGCGGGAGGGCCCTCAATGAGCAGTTCTTC. Full variable domain (outside the CDR3, taken from reference TRBV7-8 and TRBJ2-1): GAGVSQSPRYKVAKRGQDVALRCDPISGHVSLFWYQQALGQGPEFLTYFQNEAQLDKSGLPSDRFFAERPEGSVSTLKIQRTQQEDSAVYLCASSRLSGRALNEQFFGPGTRLTVL.

V and J are TRBV5-1 and TRBJ2-3; TRBD2 matches at 9 bases. The germline V gene encodes CDR1 SGHRS and CDR2 YFSETQ. Trimming removed 0 bases from V and 11 bases from J; junction bases left unmatched: 7. This CDR3 is 14 amino acids long. CDR3: CASSLVAGALGQYF. DNA for the CDR3: TGCGCCAGCAGCTTGGTAGCGGGAGCCCTGGGGCAGTATTTT. The full variable domain, its missing parts supplied by reference TRBV5-1 and TRBJ2-3, is KAGVTQTPRYLIKTRGQQVTLSCSPISGHRSVSWYQQTPGQGLQFLFEYFSETQRNKGNFPGRFSGRQFSNSRSEMNVSTLELGDSALYLCASSLVAGALGQYFGPGTRLTVL.

The chain is built from TRBV6-5 and TRBJ1-6; D is uncertain. V was pared by 6 bases and J by 6 bases, with 6 bases between. The CDR3 is 12 residues long. Germline loops: CDR1 MNHEY, CDR2 SVGAGI. The CDR3 here is CASSAPNSPLHF. In DNA, the CDR3 is TGTGCCAGCAGCGCTCCTAATTCACCCCTCCACTTT.

This chain links TRBV5-1 with TRBJ2-6, with 9 positions matching TRBD1. Germline assignment: CDR1 SGHRS and CDR2 YFSETQ. Trimming removed 4 bases from V and 3 bases from J; junction bases left unmatched: 8. There are 17 residues in the CDR3. The CDR3 DNA reads as TGCGCCAGCAGCAAGGACAGGGGTGAGAGTGGGGCCAACGTCCTGACTTTC. Translation gives CASSKDRGESGANVLTF.

The gene calls are TRBV2 and TRBJ1-2; D unresolved. This CDR3 is 12 amino acids long. The germline V and J ends were trimmed by 4 bases and 4 bases, with 7 bases remaining between them. Germline assignment: CDR1 SNHLY and CDR2 FYNNEI. The CDR3 protein is CASSASVYGYTF. The DNA for the CDR3 is TGTGCCAGCAGTGCGAGCGTCTATGGCTACACCTTC.

This clonotype was seen only a few times. DNA of the CDR3: TGTGCCAGCAGTAGCAGAAACCCGGGAACTGAAGCTTTCTTT. Translation: CASSSRNPGTEAFF. The chain joins TRBV12-3 or TRBV12-4 to TRBJ1-1; D is ambiguous. The CDR3 has 14 residues. V lost 5 bases to trimming and J lost 5 bases, with 15 bases between them.

This clonotype appeared a few times. This sequence joins TRBV29-1 and TRBJ2-5, with TRBD2 matching 7 bases. V was pared by 7 bases and J by 5 bases, with 10 bases of the junction left unmatched. The germline V gene has CDR1 SQVTM and CDR2 ANQGSEA. The length of the CDR3 is 13 residues. The DNA for the CDR3 is TGCAGCGGCCAGGGAGGGTTCGGGGAGACCCAGTACTTC. Its translation: CSGQGGFGETQYF. The whole variable domain, filled in from reference TRBV29-1 and TRBJ2-5, reads SAVISQKPSRDICQRGTSLTIQCQVDSQVTMMFWYRQQPGQSLTLIATANQGSEATYESGFVIDKFPISRPNLTFSTLTVSNMSPEDSSIYLCSGQGGFGETQYFGPGTRLLVL.

This clonotype has a count of ten or more. The chain links TRBV12-3 or TRBV12-4 to TRBJ1-1; possible D gene TRBD1, 5 bases. The germline V and J ends were trimmed by 3 bases and 0 bases, with 17 bases remaining between them. The CDR3 is 17 residues long. The CDR3 coding sequence is TGTGCCAGCAGTTTTGCCGACGACAGACTAATGAACACTGAAGCTTTCTTT. This encodes CASSFADDRLMNTEAFF.

The chain has TRBV9 and TRBJ2-7; 7 bases map to TRBD2. Germline V gene sequence: CDR1 SGDLS, CDR2 YYNGEE. The CDR3 spans 15 residues. V lost 4 bases to trimming and J lost 0 bases; unmatched junction nucleotides: 7. In DNA form, the CDR3 reads TGTGCCAGCAGCCCGCTAGCGGACCTCTCCTACGAGCAGTACTTC. Amino acids: CASSPLADLSYEQYF.

This clonotype was found a few times. J is TRBJ2-7 and V is TRBV7-2, with D perhaps TRBD1 (6 bases). Germline-derived CDR1 and CDR2 are SGHTA and FQGNSA. This CDR3 is 14 amino acids long. Trimming shortened V by 5 bases and J by 3 bases, and 14 bases separated the two germline ends. CDR3 sequence: CASSEQGNRYEQYF. In nucleotides, the CDR3 is TGTGCCAGCAGCGAACAGGGTAATCGCTACGAGCAGTACTTC.

This clonotype was observed many times. This chain connects TRBV4-3 to TRBJ2-7; D is ambiguous. Germline V gene sequence: CDR1 LGHNA, CDR2 YSLEER. The CDR3 runs to 13 residues. The germline V and J ends were trimmed by 0 bases and 3 bases, with 6 bases remaining between them. CDR3 coding DNA: TGCGCCAGCAGCCAAGACCTAGGCTACGAGCAGTACTTC. This sequence encodes CASSQDLGYEQYF.

This clonotype was found many times. The chain has TRBV15 and TRBJ2-5; D is undetermined. The CDR3 length is 14 residues. V dropped 6 bases and J dropped 0 bases, with 11 bases sitting between them. Germline V CDR1 and CDR2: LNHNV, YYDKDF (reference sequence). CDR3 DNA sequence: TGTGCCACCAGAGGGAAGCCCCACCAAGAGACCCAGTACTTC. Protein: CATRGKPHQETQYF.

This clonotype was counted a few times. The rearrangement links TRBV27 to TRBJ2-7; D ambiguous. Germline V gives CDR1 MNHEY, CDR2 SMNVEV (reference sequence). The CDR3 loop spans 14 amino acids. Trimming removed 1 base from V and 1 base from J, with 8 bases in between. Written as DNA, the CDR3 is TGTGCCAGCAGTTTATTCGGCAATTCCTACGAGCAGTACTTC. It translates to CASSLFGNSYEQYF.

This clonotype showed up many times. The chain employs TRBV15 and TRBJ2-7; 10 bases align to TRBD1. CDR1 is LNHNV, CDR2 YYDKDF, per germline (reference sequence). V lost 3 bases to trimming and J lost 2 bases; unmatched junction nucleotides: 1. The CDR3 has 14 residues. CDR3 in DNA: TGTGCCACCAGCAGCGACAGGGGGCCCTACGAGCAGTACTTC. The encoded protein is CATSSDRGPYEQYF.

This clonotype came up a few times. This chain connects TRBV14 to TRBJ2-1; TRBD2 aligns across 7 bases. Trimming took 3 bases from V and 3 from J; bases not matched to a gene: 2. Per the germline V gene, CDR1 is SGHDN and CDR2 is FVKESK. The length of the CDR3 is 14 residues. The CDR3 protein is CASSQWDYYNEQFF. In DNA, the CDR3 is TGTGCCAGCAGCCAGTGGGACTACTACAATGAGCAGTTCTTC. The full variable domain, with the rest looked up from reference TRBV14 and TRBJ2-1, is EAGVTQFPSHSVIEKGQTVTLRCDPISGHDNLYWYRRVMGKEIKFLLHFVKESKQDESGMPNNRFLAERTGGTYSTLKVQPAELEDSGVYFCASSQWDYYNEQFFGPGTRLTVL.

This clonotype was counted at least ten times. The chain joins TRBV2 to TRBJ2-7; TRBD1 aligns across 7 bases. The CDR3 extends over 15 amino acids. Germline values: CDR1 SNHLY, CDR2 FYNNEI. The trim removed 4 bases at V and 3 bases at J, leaving 9 bases unmatched. The CDR3 region has the DNA TGTGCCAGCAGTGGACAGGGCAGCCTGAGCTACGAGCAGTACTTC. Protein: CASSGQGSLSYEQYF.

In this sample, this clonotype turned up a few times. The J gene is TRBJ2-3, the V gene TRBV4-3, with no clear D. The V end lost 0 bases, the J end lost 4 bases, and 14 bases lay between the germline ends. This CDR3 comprises 16 residues. CDR1 is LGHNA, CDR2 YSLEER, per germline. DNA for the CDR3: TGCGCCAGCAGCCAAGATCCGGTAGGAGAGCCAGATACGCAGTATTTT. It translates to CASSQDPVGEPDTQYF.